What follows are 18 T cell receptor beta chains derived from one specimen sequenced in a study of metastatic and nonmetastatic thyroid tumors. Patients underwent thyroid surgery, and none had received any treatment before it. TCRdb used MiXCR to call clones anew from the PCR reads. Of 75,000 to 95,000 clones listed, about 12% were seen once; the top ten hold over 9%. The material sequenced was blood. The receptors were sampled from a female donor with papillary thyroid cancer or a benign thyroid nodule (not recorded which). Some clones in this sample may be carry-over from other donors' samples.

This clone was counted at least ten times. The chain joins TRBV7-2 to TRBJ2-3; the D gene is possibly TRBD1 (6 bases). From germline, CDR1 is SGHTA and CDR2 FQGNSA. The V and J ends lost 3 bases and 0 bases respectively, with 10 bases between them. CDR3 length equals 15 residues. The CDR3 bases are TGTGCCAGCAGCTTTCGAACAGGGAGCACAGATACGCAGTATTTT. Its protein product is CASSFRTGSTDTQYF.

There are many counts of this clone. CDR3 protein: CASSLGTSGRNEQFF. CDR3 coding DNA: TGTGCCAGCAGCTTAGGGACTAGCGGGCGCAATGAGCAGTTCTTC. This chain connects TRBV13 to TRBJ2-1, with 10 bases identical to TRBD2. CDR1 PRHDT and CDR2 FYEKMQ come from the germline V gene (reference sequence). This CDR3 is built from 15 residues. Trimming took 0 bases from V and 6 from J; bases not matched to a gene: 2.

Ten or more counts support this clone. The chain combines TRBV7-2 with TRBJ1-3; the D gene is possibly TRBD1 (6 bases). The V end lost 1 base, the J end lost 3 bases, and 10 bases lay between the germline ends. The CDR3 loop spans 15 amino acids. CDR1 and CDR2 from the germline V gene are SGHTA and FQGNSA. CDR3 loop: CASSLELGGGNTIYF. The CDR3 DNA reads as TGTGCCAGCAGCTTAGAGCTAGGGGGTGGAAACACCATATATTTT. The entire variable domain, with the rest obtained from reference TRBV7-2 and TRBJ1-3, is as follows: GAGVSQSPSNKVTEKGKDVELRCDPISGHTALYWYRQSLGQGLEFLIYFQGNSAPDKSGLPSDRFSAERTGGSVSTLTIQRTQQEDSAVYLCASSLELGGGNTIYFGEGSWLTVV.

This clone was detected a few times. A much larger clonotype is one base distant, so this may be a read error. The J gene is TRBJ2-7, the V gene TRBV20-1; no clear D. Germline values: CDR1 DFQATT, CDR2 SNEGSKA (reference sequence). The CDR3 covers 13 residues. CDR3 nucleotides: TGCGGTGCTATCCCGTTCGCAGGCTACGAGCAGTACTTC. Translating it yields CGAIPFAGYEQYF.

This clone was recorded many times. The chain's CDR3 is CASSQDWGSYTF. CDR3 in DNA: TGCGCCAGCAGCCAAGATTGGGGGAGCTACACCTTC. The V gene is TRBV4-3, the J gene TRBJ1-2; TRBD1 is a possible D gene (5 bases). Between the trimmed V and J ends, which lost 0 bases and 9 bases, there was a span of 8 bases. The germline V gene encodes CDR1 LGHNA and CDR2 YSLEER. This CDR3 region has 12 residues.

This clone was counted only a few times. This chain uses TRBV9 with TRBJ2-7; D ambiguous. CDR1 is SGDLS, CDR2 YYNGEE, per germline. This CDR3 has 14 amino acids. Trimming shortened V by 3 bases and J by 6 bases, and 16 bases separated the two germline ends. The CDR3 DNA is TGTGCCAGCAGCGGCGACTCCTTCACGTCCGAGCAGTACTTC. Translated: CASSGDSFTSEQYF.

This clone was detected ten times or more. The rearrangement uses TRBV9 and TRBJ2-7, with 9 bases that match TRBD1. Germline assignment: CDR1 SGDLS and CDR2 YYNGEE. The CDR3 runs 14 residues. The J segment lost 7 bases and the V segment lost 0 bases, leaving 5 bases of the junction unmatched. The CDR3 is CASSVATGTGEQYF. Here the CDR3 DNA reads TGTGCCAGCAGCGTAGCTACTGGGACAGGGGAGCAGTACTTC.

This clone was detected a few times. A single base separates this from a much larger clone, so it may be a read error. The chain couples TRBV28 to TRBJ2-5, with TRBD1 as a possible D gene (5 bases). This CDR3 region has 14 residues. The V gene's germline CDR1 is MDHEN and CDR2 SYDVKM. This CDR3 reads CASSLLGVGETKYF. Here the CDR3 DNA reads TGTGCCAGCAGTTTATTAGGGGTCGGAGAGACCAAGTACTTC. Based on the CDR3 plus reference TRBV28 and TRBJ2-5, the full variable domain is DVKVTQSSRYLVKRTGEKVFLECVQDMDHENMFWYRQDPGLGLRLIYFSYDVKMKEKGDIPEGYSVSREKKERFSLILESASTNQTSMYLCASSLLGVGETKYFGPGTRLLVL.

This clone came up many times. The genes are TRBV19 and TRBJ1-5, with TRBD1 as a possible D gene (5 bases). Looked up from germline, CDR1 is LNHDA and CDR2 is SQIVND (reference sequence). The CDR3 runs to 12 residues. V was shortened by 1 base and J by 11 bases, with 9 bases between the two germline ends. CDR3 sequence: CASSIGPGAQHF. The CDR3 DNA reads TGTGCCAGTAGTATAGGGCCGGGGGCCCAGCATTTT.

At least ten counts were recorded for this clone. The V gene is TRBV5-1, the J gene TRBJ2-3, with 8 bases matching TRBD2. The CDR3 spans 13 residues. The V segment lost 5 bases and the J segment 6 bases; nucleotides outside the gene matches: 5. Germline V lookup: CDR1 SGHRS, CDR2 YFSETQ. This CDR3 reads CASRQAGADTQYF. For the CDR3, the DNA is TGCGCCAGCAGGCAAGCGGGAGCTGATACGCAGTATTTT.

In this sample, this clone turned up many times. The gene calls are TRBV27 and TRBJ1-6; D uncertain. Trimming shortened V by 0 bases and J by 10 bases, and 16 bases separated the two germline ends. This CDR3 is 16 amino acids long. The germline gives CDR1 MNHEY, CDR2 SMNVEV (reference sequence). As DNA, the CDR3 is TGTGCCAGCAGTTTATCGTACCCCGCCTCTGGGTCACCCCTCCACTTT. Amino acid sequence: CASSLSYPASGSPLHF.

There are many counts of this clone. V is TRBV5-6 and J is TRBJ2-1, with D possibly being TRBD1 or TRBD2 (6 bases each). The CDR3 contains 15 residues. Germline CDR1 reads SGHDT; CDR2 reads YYEEEE. V lost 2 bases, J lost 8 bases, and 17 bases lay in between. CDR3 residues: CASSFSVKGGDEQFF. The DNA of the CDR3 is TGTGCCAGCAGCTTTTCCGTGAAGGGGGGAGATGAGCAGTTCTTC.

The genes are TRBV19 and TRBJ2-5, with 8 positions matching TRBD1. V dropped 5 bases and J dropped 5; count of bases not matched to a gene: 4. The V gene's germline CDR1 is LNHDA and CDR2 SQIVND (reference sequence). The length of the CDR3 is 13 residues. The CDR3 sequence: CASSGQGYETQYF. DNA of the CDR3: TGTGCCAGTAGTGGACAGGGTTACGAGACCCAGTACTTC.

This clone has a count of ten or more. The V and J genes are TRBV6-1 and TRBJ2-3; no reliable D call. The germline V gene encodes CDR1 MNHNS and CDR2 SASEGT. The length of the CDR3 is 14 residues. V gave up 2 bases and J gave up 1 base, with 7 bases separating them. CDR3 region: CASSESLGTDTQYF. The CDR3 DNA is TGTGCCAGCAGTGAATCCTTGGGCACAGATACGCAGTATTTT.

This clone was seen at least ten times. This rearrangement joins TRBV4-2 to TRBJ1-3; possible D gene TRBD1, 5 bases. The germline V gene has CDR1 LGHNA and CDR2 YNFKEQ. The length of the CDR3 is 16 residues. V shed 4 bases and J shed 2 bases, with 15 bases lying between them. This CDR3 reads CASSRSQDKTGNTIYF. The CDR3 nucleotides read TGTGCCAGCAGCCGCTCCCAGGACAAGACTGGAAACACCATATATTTT.

This clone was detected only a few times. This chain links TRBV6-5 with TRBJ2-1; TRBD2 matches at 12 bases. The CDR3 runs 16 residues. From germline, CDR1 is MNHEY and CDR2 SVGAGI. Trimming took 10 bases from V and 8 from J; bases not matched to a gene: 15. CDR3 DNA sequence: TGTGCCATCAGACGTAGGACTAGCGGGGTACGGGATGAGCAGTTCTTC. Translating it yields CAIRRRTSGVRDEQFF.

Notes on this clone: This could be a read error, since a much larger clone is one nucleotide away. The chain couples TRBV6-6 to TRBJ2-5; D might be TRBD2 (5 bases). This CDR3 has 15 residues. The germline V gene has CDR1 MNHNY and CDR2 SVGAGI (reference sequence). V gave up 2 bases and J gave up 5 bases, with 15 bases separating them. In DNA, the CDR3 is TGTGCCAGCAGTTACGGAGGAATTGGGTGGGAGACCCAGTACTTC. This gives the protein CASSYGGIGWETQYF.

This clone was counted at least ten times. V is TRBV5-4 and J is TRBJ2-2, with 8 nucleotides matching TRBD2. With V trimmed by 1 base and J by 7 bases, 9 bases remained unmatched. The CDR3 spans 16 residues. Germline V CDR1 and CDR2: SGHNT, YYREEE (reference sequence). In DNA, the CDR3 is TGTGCCAGCAGCTTGTTACGGGAGGGCCTCGGCGGGGAGCTGTTTTTT. Its protein is CASSLLREGLGGELFF.